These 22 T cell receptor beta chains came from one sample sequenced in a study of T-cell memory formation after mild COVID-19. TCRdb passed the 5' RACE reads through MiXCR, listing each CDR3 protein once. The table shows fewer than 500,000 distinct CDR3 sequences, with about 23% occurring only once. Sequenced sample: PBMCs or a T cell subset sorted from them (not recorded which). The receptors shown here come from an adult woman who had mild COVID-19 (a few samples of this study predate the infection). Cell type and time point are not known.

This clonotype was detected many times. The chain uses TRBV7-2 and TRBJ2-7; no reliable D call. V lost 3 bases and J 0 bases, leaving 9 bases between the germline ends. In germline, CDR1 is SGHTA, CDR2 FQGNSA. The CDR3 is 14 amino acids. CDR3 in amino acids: CASSFRVNSYEQYF. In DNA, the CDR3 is TGTGCCAGCAGCTTCCGCGTCAACTCCTACGAGCAGTACTTC. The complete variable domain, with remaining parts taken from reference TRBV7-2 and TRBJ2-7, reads GAGVSQSPSNKVTEKGKDVELRCDPISGHTALYWYRQSLGQGLEFLIYFQGNSAPDKSGLPSDRFSAERTGGSVSTLTIQRTQQEDSAVYLCASSFRVNSYEQYFGPGTRLTVT.

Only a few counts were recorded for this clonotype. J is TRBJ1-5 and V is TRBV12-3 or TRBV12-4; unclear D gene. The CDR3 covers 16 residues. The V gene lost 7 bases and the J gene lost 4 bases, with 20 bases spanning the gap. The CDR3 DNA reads TGTGCCAGCACCCTGGCCTTGGCGGGATATAATCAGCCCCAGCATTTT. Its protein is CASTLALAGYNQPQHF.

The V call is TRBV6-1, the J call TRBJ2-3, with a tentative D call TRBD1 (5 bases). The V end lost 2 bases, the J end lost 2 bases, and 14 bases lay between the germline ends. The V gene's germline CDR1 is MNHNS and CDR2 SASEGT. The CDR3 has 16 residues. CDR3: CASSERPGPSTDTQYF. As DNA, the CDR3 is TGTGCCAGCAGTGAAAGGCCAGGGCCGTCCACAGATACGCAGTATTTT.

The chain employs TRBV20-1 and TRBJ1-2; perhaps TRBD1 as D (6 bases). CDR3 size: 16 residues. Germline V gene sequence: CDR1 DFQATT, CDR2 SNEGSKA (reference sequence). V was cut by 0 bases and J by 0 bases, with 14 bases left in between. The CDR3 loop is CSARDYRDTPNYGYTF. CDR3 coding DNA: TGCAGTGCTAGAGATTATCGGGACACTCCTAACTATGGCTACACCTTC.

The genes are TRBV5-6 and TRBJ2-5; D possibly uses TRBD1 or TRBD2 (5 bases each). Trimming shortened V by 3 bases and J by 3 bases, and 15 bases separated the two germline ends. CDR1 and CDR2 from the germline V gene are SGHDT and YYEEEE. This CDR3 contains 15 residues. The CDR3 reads CASSSRLGGKETQYF. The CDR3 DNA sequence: TGTGCCAGCAGCTCCCGGCTTGGGGGAAAAGAGACCCAGTACTTC.

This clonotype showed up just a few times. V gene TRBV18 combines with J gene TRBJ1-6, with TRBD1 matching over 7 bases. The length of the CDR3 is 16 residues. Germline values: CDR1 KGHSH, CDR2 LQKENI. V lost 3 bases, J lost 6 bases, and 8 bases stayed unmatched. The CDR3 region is CASSPKKTGSNSPLHF. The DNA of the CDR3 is TGTGCCAGCTCACCTAAGAAGACAGGGAGTAATTCACCCCTCCACTTT.

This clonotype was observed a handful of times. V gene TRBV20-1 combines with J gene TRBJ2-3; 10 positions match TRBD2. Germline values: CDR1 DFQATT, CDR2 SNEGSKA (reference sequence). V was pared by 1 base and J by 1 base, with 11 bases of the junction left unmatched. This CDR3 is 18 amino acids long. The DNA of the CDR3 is TGCAGTGCTAGAGGTCTCAGCGGGAGGGGGCTACGCACAGATACGCAGTATTTT. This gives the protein CSARGLSGRGLRTDTQYF.

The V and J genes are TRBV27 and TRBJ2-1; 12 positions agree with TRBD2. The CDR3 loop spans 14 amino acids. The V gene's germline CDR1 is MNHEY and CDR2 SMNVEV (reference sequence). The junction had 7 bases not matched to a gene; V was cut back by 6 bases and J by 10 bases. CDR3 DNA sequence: TGTGCCAGCAGCGATCTTCTAGCGGGGGGGGAGCAGTTCTTC. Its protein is CASSDLLAGGEQFF.

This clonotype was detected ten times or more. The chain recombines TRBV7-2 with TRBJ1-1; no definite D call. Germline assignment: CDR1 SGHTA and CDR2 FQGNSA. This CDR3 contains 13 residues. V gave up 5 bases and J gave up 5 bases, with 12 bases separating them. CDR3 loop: CASSPYLRTEAFF. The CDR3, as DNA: TGTGCCAGCAGCCCGTATTTGAGGACTGAAGCTTTCTTT. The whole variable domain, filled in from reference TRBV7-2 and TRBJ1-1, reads GAGVSQSPSNKVTEKGKDVELRCDPISGHTALYWYRQSLGQGLEFLIYFQGNSAPDKSGLPSDRFSAERTGGSVSTLTIQRTQQEDSAVYLCASSPYLRTEAFFGQGTRLTVV.

The CDR3 sequence is CASSPRGGQGYTF. CDR3 nucleotide sequence: TGTGCCAGCAGTCCCAGAGGGGGGCAAGGCTACACCTTC. V usage is TRBV12-3 or TRBV12-4 and J usage is TRBJ1-2; D perhaps matches TRBD1 (6 bases). This CDR3 has 13 residues. V was trimmed by 5 bases and J by 8 bases, leaving 15 bases between them.

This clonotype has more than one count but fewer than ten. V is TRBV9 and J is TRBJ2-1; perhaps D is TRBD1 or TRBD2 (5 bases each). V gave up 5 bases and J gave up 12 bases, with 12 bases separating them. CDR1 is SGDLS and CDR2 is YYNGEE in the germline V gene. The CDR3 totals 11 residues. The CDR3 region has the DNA TGTGCCAGCAGTGGGGGTGAGGCGCAGTTCTTC. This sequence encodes CASSGGEAQFF.

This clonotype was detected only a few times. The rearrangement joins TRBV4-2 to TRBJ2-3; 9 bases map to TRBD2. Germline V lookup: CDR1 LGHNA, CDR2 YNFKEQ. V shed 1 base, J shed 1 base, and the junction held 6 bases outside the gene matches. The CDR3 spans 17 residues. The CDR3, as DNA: TGTGCCAGCAGCCAAGTAGCGGGGGCGGAAGGCACAGATACGCAGTATTTT. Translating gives CASSQVAGAEGTDTQYF.

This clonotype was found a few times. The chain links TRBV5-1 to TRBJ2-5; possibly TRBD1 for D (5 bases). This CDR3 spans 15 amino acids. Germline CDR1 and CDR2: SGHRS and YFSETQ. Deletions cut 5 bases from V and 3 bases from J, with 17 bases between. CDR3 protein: CASRRAARVKETQYF. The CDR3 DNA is TGCGCCAGCAGACGGGCGGCCAGGGTCAAAGAGACCCAGTACTTC. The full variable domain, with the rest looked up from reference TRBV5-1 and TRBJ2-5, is KAGVTQTPRYLIKTRGQQVTLSCSPISGHRSVSWYQQTPGQGLQFLFEYFSETQRNKGNFPGRFSGRQFSNSRSEMNVSTLELGDSALYLCASRRAARVKETQYFGPGTRLLVL.

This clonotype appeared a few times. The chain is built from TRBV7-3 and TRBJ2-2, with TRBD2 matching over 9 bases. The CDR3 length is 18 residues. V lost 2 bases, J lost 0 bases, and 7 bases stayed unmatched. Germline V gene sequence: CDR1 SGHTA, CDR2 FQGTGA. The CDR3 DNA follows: TGTGCCAGCAGCTTACTAGCGGGACCCCCCACGAACACCGGGGAGCTGTTTTTT. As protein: CASSLLAGPPTNTGELFF.

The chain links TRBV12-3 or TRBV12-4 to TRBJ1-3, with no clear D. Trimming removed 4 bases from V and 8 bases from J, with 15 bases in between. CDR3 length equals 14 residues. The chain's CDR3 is CASSSLILVDTIYF. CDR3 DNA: TGTGCCAGCAGTTCGCTCATTTTGGTCGACACCATATATTTT.

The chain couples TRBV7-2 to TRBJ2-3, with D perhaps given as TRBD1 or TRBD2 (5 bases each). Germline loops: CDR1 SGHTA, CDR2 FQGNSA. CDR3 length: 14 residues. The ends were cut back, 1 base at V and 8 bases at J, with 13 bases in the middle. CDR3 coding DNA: TGTGCCAGCAGCTTAGGGGACCCCAGCCGTACGCAGTATTTT. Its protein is CASSLGDPSRTQYF.

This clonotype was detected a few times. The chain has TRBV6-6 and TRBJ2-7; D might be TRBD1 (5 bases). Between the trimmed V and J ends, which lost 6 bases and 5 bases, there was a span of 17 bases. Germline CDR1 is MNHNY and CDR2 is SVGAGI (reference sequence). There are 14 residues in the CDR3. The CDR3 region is CASRETGSAHEQYF. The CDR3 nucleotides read TGTGCCAGCAGGGAAACAGGTTCCGCCCACGAGCAGTACTTC.

The CDR3 DNA is TGTGCCAGCAGTTCAGGGTTTTCTGCGGAGACCCAGTACTTC. Translating gives CASSSGFSAETQYF. V usage is TRBV28 and J usage is TRBJ2-5; D perhaps matches TRBD1 (5 bases). The CDR3 is made up of 14 amino acids. V was cut by 4 bases and J by 5 bases, with 14 bases left in between. Germline V gene data show CDR1 as MDHEN and CDR2 as SYDVKM.

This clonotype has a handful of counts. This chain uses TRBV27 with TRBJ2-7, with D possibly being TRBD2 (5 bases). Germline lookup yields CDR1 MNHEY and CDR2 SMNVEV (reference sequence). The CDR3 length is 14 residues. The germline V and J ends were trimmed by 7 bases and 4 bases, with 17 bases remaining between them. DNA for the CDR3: TGTGCCAGCACTCCGATCGCTAGCAGATACGAGCAGTACTTC. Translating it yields CASTPIASRYEQYF.

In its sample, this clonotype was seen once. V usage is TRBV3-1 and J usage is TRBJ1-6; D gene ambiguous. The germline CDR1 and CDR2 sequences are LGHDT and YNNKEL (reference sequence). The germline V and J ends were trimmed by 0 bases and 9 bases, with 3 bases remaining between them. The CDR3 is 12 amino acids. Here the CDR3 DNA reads TGTGCCAGCAGCCAAGAACCTTCACCCCTCCACTTT. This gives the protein CASSQEPSPLHF.

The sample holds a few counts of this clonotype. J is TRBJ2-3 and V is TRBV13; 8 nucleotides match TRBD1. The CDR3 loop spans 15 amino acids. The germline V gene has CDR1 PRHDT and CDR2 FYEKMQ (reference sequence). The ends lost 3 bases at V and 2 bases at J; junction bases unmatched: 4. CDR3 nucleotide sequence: TGTGCCAGCAGCTTCGGGGACAGGAACACAGATACGCAGTATTTT. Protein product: CASSFGDRNTDTQYF.

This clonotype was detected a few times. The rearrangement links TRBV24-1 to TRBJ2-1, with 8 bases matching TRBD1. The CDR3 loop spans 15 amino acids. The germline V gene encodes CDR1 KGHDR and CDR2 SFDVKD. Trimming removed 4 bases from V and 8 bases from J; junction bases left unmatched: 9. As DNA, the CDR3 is TGTGCCACCAGTGAATTTTCCGGACAGGGCGATGAGCAGTTCTTC. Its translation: CATSEFSGQGDEQFF.